The clone carrying this T cell receptor beta chain was found many times. This CDR3 is 12 amino acids long. Germline CDR1 reads SGHNT; CDR2 reads YENEEA. Trimming shortened V by 3 bases and J by 5 bases, and 7 bases separated the two germline ends. This sample's time point: persistent/refractory GD, antithyroid drugs over 5 years with positive TRAb. Isolated PBMC RNA provided the starting material for the TCR library. The sample originates from a study of regulatory T cells in long-lasting Graves disease. Library construction for TCR beta used iRepertoire HTBI primers and Arm-PCR of CDR3 regions. TCRdb called the multiplex PCR reads again in MiXCR, with one record for every CDR3 protein. This sample yields 400,000 to 500,000 distinct CDR3 sequences, of which roughly 22% are seen a single time; less than 15% belongs to the top ten.

The chain has TRBV11-3 and TRBJ1-2, with D hard to call. The input for sequencing was peripheral blood mononuclear cells (PBMCs), taken when the disease was refractory, from a patient treated with antithyroid drugs. The TCR originated in a female donor with Graves disease. The CDR3 coding sequence is TGTGCCAGCAGCTTCCTCGGGTATGGCTACACCTTC. Translating it yields CASSFLGYGYTF.